This T cell receptor beta chain was observed in a study of CD8+ T cells in alopecia areata. At the level of the study: Treated patients swallowed 5 to 10 mg of oral tofacitinib twice daily.

There are 13 residues in the CDR3. Germline V gene lookup returns CDR1 MGHDK and CDR2 SYGVNS. V was clipped by 1 base and J by 14 bases; unmatched bases: 9. This clone was seen more than once but under ten times. What it binds is not known. Following extraction, RNA underwent reverse transcription to cDNA, which served as the sequencing template. The method was immunoSEQ multiplex PCR; TCRdb's version includes in-frame clones alone and lacks a portion of them. Here the sample spans approximately 180,000 clones, around 58% being singletons. Study conclusions and caveats: Relative to mice, TCR sharing across patients was less clear, a difference possibly HLA-related. Because of a solitary nonresponder, the connection of baseline CD8+ expansion to response stays uncertain.

Treatment meaning: oral pan-JAK inhibitor, 5-10 mg twice daily. The sample was CD4+ T cells sorted from blood, taken at roughly week 58, from a patient treated with tofacitinib. The clonotype was recovered from a human donor with alopecia areata. The chain links TRBV25-1 to TRBJ1-2, with 8 nucleotides matching TRBD1. In DNA form, the CDR3 reads TGTGCCAGCAGTGAATTAGCGGGACAGGTCGGAACCTTC. The encoded protein is CASSELAGQVGTF.